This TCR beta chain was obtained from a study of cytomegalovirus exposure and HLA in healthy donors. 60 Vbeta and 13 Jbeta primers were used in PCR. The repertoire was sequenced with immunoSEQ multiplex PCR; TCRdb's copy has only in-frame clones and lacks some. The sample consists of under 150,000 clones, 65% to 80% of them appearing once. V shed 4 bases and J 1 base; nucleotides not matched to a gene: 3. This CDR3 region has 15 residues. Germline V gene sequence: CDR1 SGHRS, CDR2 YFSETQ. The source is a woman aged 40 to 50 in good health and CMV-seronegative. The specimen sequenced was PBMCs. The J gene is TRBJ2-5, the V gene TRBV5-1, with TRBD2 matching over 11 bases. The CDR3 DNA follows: TGCGCCAGCAGCCCGACTAGCGGGGCCCAAGAGACCCAGTACTTC. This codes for CASSPTSGAQETQYF.